These 5 T cell receptor beta chains were all obtained from the same sample, sequenced in a study of human T cells and chemical hapten exposure. The time point denotes: patch test 1, 2 weeks after DPC sensitization. Specified treatment: therapeutic diphenylcyclopropenone sensitization with weekly scalp DPC. TCRdb ran MiXCR on the RACE reads and lists one entry per CDR3 protein. Here the sample spans approximately 74,000 distinct CDR3 sequences, about 31% being singletons. The sequenced sample was whole blood, obtained in connection with sensitization to the hapten diphenylcyclopropenone (DPC). These receptors were collected from a man between 35 and 55 years old with alopecia areata. Some clones in this sample may be carry-over from other donors' samples.

The sample holds one count of this clonotype. The chain links TRBV5-1 to TRBJ2-1; TRBD2 aligns across 12 bases. The CDR3 length is 17 residues. Germline lookup yields CDR1 SGHRS and CDR2 YFSETQ. The V segment lost 4 bases and the J segment 6 bases; nucleotides outside the gene matches: 11. As DNA, the CDR3 is TGCGCCAGCAGCCATGGCCGACTAGCGGGAGAGGGCAATGAGCAGTTCTTC. Translated: CASSHGRLAGEGNEQFF.

The V and J genes are TRBV30 and TRBJ2-1; D perhaps matches TRBD2 (6 bases). CDR1 is GTSNPN, CDR2 SVGIG, per germline (reference sequence). V lost 5 bases to trimming and J lost 6 bases, with 11 bases between them. This CDR3 comprises 12 residues. CDR3 amino acids: CAWGDFSNEQFF. CDR3 DNA sequence: TGTGCCTGGGGGGACTTCAGCAATGAGCAGTTCTTC.

CDR3 DNA sequence: TGCAGTGCTTCTGACCAGGTAGATACGCAGTATTTT. This codes for CSASDQVDTQYF. The chain uses TRBV20-1 and TRBJ2-3; D gene ambiguous. The CDR3 is made up of 12 amino acids. CDR1 is DFQATT and CDR2 is SNEGSKA in the germline V gene (reference sequence). Trimming took 5 bases from V and 5 from J, leaving 11 bases between them.

The count of this clonotype is one. V usage is TRBV28 and J usage is TRBJ2-3, with 10 bases lining up with TRBD2. This CDR3 comprises 19 residues. The V gene's germline CDR1 is MDHEN and CDR2 SYDVKM. Trimming removed 3 bases from V and 0 bases from J; junction bases left unmatched: 12. The CDR3 loop is CASSLPTSGTPVSTDTQYF. In DNA form, the CDR3 reads TGTGCCAGCAGTTTGCCTACTAGCGGGACTCCAGTGAGCACAGATACGCAGTATTTT. The full variable domain, in which reference TRBV28 and TRBJ2-3 provide the parts outside the CDR3, is DVKVTQSSRYLVKRTGEKVFLECVQDMDHENMFWYRQDPGLGLRLIYFSYDVKMKEKGDIPEGYSVSREKKERFSLILESASTNQTSMYLCASSLPTSGTPVSTDTQYFGPGTRLTVL.

This clonotype was counted at least ten times. The V call is TRBV5-4, the J call TRBJ2-3, with D possibly matching TRBD1 (5 bases). Germline lookup yields CDR1 SGHNT and CDR2 YYREEE (reference sequence). Trimming removed 3 bases from V and 2 bases from J, with 13 bases in between. The CDR3 consists of 15 residues. The CDR3 region has the DNA TGTGCCAGCAGCTCGCCGACAGTGTTCACAGATACGCAGTATTTT. Its translation: CASSSPTVFTDTQYF.